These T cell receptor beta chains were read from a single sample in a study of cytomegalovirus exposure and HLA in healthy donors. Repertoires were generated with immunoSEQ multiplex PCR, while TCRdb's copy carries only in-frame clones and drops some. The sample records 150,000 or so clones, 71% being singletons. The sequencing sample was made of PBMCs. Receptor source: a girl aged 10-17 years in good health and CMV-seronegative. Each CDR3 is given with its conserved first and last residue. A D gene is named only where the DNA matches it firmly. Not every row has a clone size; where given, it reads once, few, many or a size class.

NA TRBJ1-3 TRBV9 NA TGTGCCAGCAGCCTCCTGGGGGGTTCTGGAAACACCATATATTTT CASSLLGGSGNTIYF
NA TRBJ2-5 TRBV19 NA TGTGCCAGTAGTTCCGCGGGGACGGAGACCCAGTACTTC CASSSAGTETQYF
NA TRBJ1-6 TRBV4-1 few TGCGCCAGCAGCCAAGATCCCCAGGGAGCGGGTAATTCACCCCTCCACTTT CASSQDPQGAGNSPLHF
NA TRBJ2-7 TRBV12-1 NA TGTGCCAGCAGCTTTGGAGTAGCACGCGGAGTCTACGAGCAGTACTTC CASSFGVARGVYEQYF
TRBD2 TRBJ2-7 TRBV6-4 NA TGTGCCAGCAGTGTTGAGCGGGGTTCCTACGAGCAGTACTTC CASSVERGSYEQYF
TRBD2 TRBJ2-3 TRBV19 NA TGTGCCAGTAGTATACCTAGCGGGGGGACCACAGATACGCAGTATTTT CASSIPSGGTTDTQYF
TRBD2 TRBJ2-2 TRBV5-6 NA TGTGCCAGCAGCTTGGGACTAGCAAACACCGGGGAGCTGTTTTTT CASSLGLANTGELFF
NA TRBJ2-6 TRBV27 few TGTGCCAGCAGTTTCCAGACTGGGGCCAACGTCCTGACTTTC CASSFQTGANVLTF
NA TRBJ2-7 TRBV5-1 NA TGCGCCAGCAGCTTGGAGGCTAGCAACTACGAGCAGTACTTC CASSLEASNYEQYF
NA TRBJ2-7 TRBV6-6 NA TGTGCCAGCAGTCCCGTGGGGGCCTCCTACGAGCAGTACTTC CASSPVGASYEQYF
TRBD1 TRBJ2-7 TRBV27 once TGTGCCAGCAGTTTCTGGTCGAGGGACAGGGCCCCGTGGCGTACCTACGAGCAGTACTTC CASSFWSRDRAPWRTYEQYF
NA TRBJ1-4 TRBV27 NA TGTGCCAGCAGGTCTGGGACAAGAACTAATGAAAAACTGTTTTTT CASRSGTRTNEKLFF
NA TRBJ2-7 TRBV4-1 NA TGCGCCAGCAGCCAAGGAGGGAATTACGAGCAGTACTTC CASSQGGNYEQYF
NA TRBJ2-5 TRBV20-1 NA TGCAGTGCCCAAGGAGCCACCCAGTACTTC CSAQGATQYF
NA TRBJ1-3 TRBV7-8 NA TGTGCCAGCAGCTTAGGCACTACCTCTGGAAACACCATATATTTT CASSLGTTSGNTIYF
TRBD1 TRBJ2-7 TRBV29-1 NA TGCAGCGTTTTTTGGGACAGAGCCTACGAGCAGTACTTC CSVFWDRAYEQYF
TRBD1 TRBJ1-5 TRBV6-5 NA TGTGCCAGCAACAAGGACAGGGACCAGCCCCAGCATTTT CASNKDRDQPQHF
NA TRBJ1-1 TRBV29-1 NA TGCAGCGTTCCTGAGGGAGGGATGAACACTGAAGCTTTCTTT CSVPEGGMNTEAFF
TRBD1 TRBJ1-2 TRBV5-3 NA TGTGCCAGAAGCGCCGGACAGGGCGACTATGGCTACACCTTC CARSAGQGDYGYTF
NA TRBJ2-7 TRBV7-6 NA TGTGCCAGCAGCTTAGCGGGGCCTTGGGACGAGCAGTACTTC CASSLAGPWDEQYF
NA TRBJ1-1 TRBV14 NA TGTGCCAGCAGCCAACAGTCCGACACTGAAGCTTTCTTT CASSQQSDTEAFF
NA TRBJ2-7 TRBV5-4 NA TGTGCCAGCAGCCTCTGGGACACCTCCTACGAGCAGTACTTC CASSLWDTSYEQYF
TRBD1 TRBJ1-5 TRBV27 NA TGTGCCAGCAGTTTCTTGGGACAGGGCAATCAGCCCCAGCATTTT CASSFLGQGNQPQHF
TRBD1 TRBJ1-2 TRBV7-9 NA TGTGCCAGCACCTTGACAGGGTCTGGCTATGGCTACACCTTC CASTLTGSGYGYTF
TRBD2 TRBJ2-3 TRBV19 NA TGTGCCAGTAGTCCCCCTAGCGGGGGCGTCACAGATACGCAGTATTTT CASSPPSGGVTDTQYF
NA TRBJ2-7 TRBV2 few TGTGCCAGCAGTGCCGTCTACGAGCAGTACTTC CASSAVYEQYF
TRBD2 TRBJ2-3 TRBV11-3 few TGTGCCAGCAGCAACAGCGGGGGCACAGATACGCAGTATTTT CASSNSGGTDTQYF
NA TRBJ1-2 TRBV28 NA TGTGCCAGCAGTTTATGGGGCCGGGGGGATGGCTACACCTTC CASSLWGRGDGYTF
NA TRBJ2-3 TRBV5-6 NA TGTGCCAGCAGCTTGGTCGACTCCACCTACACAGATACGCAGTATTTT CASSLVDSTYTDTQYF
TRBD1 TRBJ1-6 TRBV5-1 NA TGCGCCAGCAGCCTTCTCGGACAGGGCGGAAATTCACCCCTCCACTTT CASSLLGQGGNSPLHF
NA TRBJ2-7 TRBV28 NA TGTGCCAGCAGTTTTGTCAGGCAAGTTTACCACTTC CASSFVRQVYHF
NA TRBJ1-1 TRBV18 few TGTGCCAGCTCACCCGTGGGAGGGACTGAAGCTTTCTTT CASSPVGGTEAFF
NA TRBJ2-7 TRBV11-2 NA TGTGCCAGCAAGAGGGATCAGGGGCAGGAGCAGTACTTC CASKRDQGQEQYF
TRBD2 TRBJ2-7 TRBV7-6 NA TGTGCCAGCAGCTTAGGGGGGCTAGCGGGTGGCGAGCAGTACTTC CASSLGGLAGGEQYF
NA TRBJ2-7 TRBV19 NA TGTGCCAGTAGCCTACAGGGCGCGTCCTACGAGCAGTACTTC CASSLQGASYEQYF
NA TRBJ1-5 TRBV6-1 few TGTGCCAGCAGTGAAGTTGGACAAGGAGCCCTCAGGCAGCCCCAGCATTTT CASSEVGQGALRQPQHF
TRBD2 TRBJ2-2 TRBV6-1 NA TGTGCCAGCAGTGAAGCTGCGGGGGGTGACGGGGAGCTGTTTTTT CASSEAAGGDGELFF
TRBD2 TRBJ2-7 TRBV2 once TGTGCCAGCAGTGGGACTAGCGGGCTGGAGCAGTACTTC CASSGTSGLEQYF
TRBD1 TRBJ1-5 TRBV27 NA TGTGCCACCAGGGTAGGGACAGGGACCCAGCCCCAGCATTTT CATRVGTGTQPQHF
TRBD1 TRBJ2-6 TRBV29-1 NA TGCAGCGTCTTTTCCGGGACAGGGTTTGGGGCCAACGTCCTGACTTTC CSVFSGTGFGANVLTF
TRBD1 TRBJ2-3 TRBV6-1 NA TGTGCCAGCAGTGCGTACAGGGGGCTCTGCTTCGAAGATACGCAGTATTTT CASSAYRGLCFEDTQYF
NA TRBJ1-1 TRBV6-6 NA TGTGCCAGCAGGCCGGGGGGGGAGGCCACTGAAGCTTTCTTT CASRPGGEATEAFF
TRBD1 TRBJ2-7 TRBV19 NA TGTGCCAGTAGCCGGGACAGGGGACCAGAGCAGTACTTC CASSRDRGPEQYF
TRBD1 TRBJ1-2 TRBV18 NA TGTGCCAGCTCATTGACAGGGGATGGCTACACCTTC CASSLTGDGYTF
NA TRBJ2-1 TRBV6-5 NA TGTGCCAGCAGTTATGGGACTTTCTCCAATGAGCAGTTCTTC CASSYGTFSNEQFF
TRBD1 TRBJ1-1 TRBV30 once TGTGCCTGGAGGTCGGGACAGAATGAAGCTTTCTTT CAWRSGQNEAFF
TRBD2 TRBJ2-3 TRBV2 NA TGTGCCAGCAGCTACGGGACTAGCGGGGCAGATACGCAGTATTTT CASSYGTSGADTQYF
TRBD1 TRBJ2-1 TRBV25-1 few TGTGCCAGCAGTCTAGGGACAGGTCCCAATGAGCAGTTCTTC CASSLGTGPNEQFF
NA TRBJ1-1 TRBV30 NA TGTGCCTGGAGTGTAAGAGCATCGAGCACTGAAGCTTTCTTT CAWSVRASSTEAFF
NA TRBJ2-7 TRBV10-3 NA TGTGCCACCGACTCCTCGGGGGTTTCCTACGAGCAGTACTTC CATDSSGVSYEQYF
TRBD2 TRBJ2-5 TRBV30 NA TGTGCCTGGAGTGTAGTAGCGGGGACAAGAGGGGGGACCCAGTACTTC CAWSVVAGTRGGTQYF
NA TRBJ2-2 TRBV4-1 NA TGCGCCAGCAGCCAAGATGTAGCGGCGAACACCGGGGAGCTGTTTTTT CASSQDVAANTGELFF
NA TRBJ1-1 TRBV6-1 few TGTGCCAGCCGAGAAAGAGGGGGAACTGAAGCTTTCTTT CASRERGGTEAFF
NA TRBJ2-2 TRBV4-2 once TGTGCCAGCAGCCAAGATATACACCGGGAGCTGTTTTTT CASSQDIHRELFF
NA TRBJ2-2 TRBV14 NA TGTGCCAGCAGCCAAGTCAGGGAAGCCGGGGAGCTGTTTTTT CASSQVREAGELFF
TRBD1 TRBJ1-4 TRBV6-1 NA TGTGCCAGCAGTGCTCCGGGTGGGGGACAGATCGGTGAAAAACTGTTTTTT CASSAPGGGQIGEKLFF
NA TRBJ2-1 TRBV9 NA TGTGCCAGCAGCGCTTCCAATAACCCCAGGGGTGGCGAGCAGTTCTTC CASSASNNPRGGEQFF